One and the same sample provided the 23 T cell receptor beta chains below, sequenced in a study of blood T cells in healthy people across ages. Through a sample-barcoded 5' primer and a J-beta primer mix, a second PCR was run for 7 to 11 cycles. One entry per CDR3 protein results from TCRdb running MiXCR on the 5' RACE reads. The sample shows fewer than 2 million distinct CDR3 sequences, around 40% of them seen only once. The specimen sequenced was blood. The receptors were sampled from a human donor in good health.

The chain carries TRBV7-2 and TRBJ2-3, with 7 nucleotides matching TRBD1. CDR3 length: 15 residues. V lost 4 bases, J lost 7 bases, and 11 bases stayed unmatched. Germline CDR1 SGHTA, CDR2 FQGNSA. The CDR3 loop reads CASSWEQGVGHTQYF. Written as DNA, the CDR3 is TGTGCCAGCAGCTGGGAGCAGGGGGTGGGACATACGCAGTATTTT.

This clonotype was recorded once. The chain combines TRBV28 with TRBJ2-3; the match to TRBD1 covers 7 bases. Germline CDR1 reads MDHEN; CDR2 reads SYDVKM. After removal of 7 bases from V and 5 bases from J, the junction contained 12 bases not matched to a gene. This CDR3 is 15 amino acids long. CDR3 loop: CASTDRALRGDTQYF. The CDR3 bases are TGTGCCAGCACAGACAGGGCGCTCCGGGGAGATACGCAGTATTTT.

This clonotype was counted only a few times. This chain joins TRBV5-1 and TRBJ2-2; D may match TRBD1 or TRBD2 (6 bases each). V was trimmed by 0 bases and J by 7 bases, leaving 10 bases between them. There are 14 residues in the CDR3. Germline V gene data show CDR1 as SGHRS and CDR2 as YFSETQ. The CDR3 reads CASSLAGAGGELFF. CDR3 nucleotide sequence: TGCGCCAGCAGCTTGGCGGGGGCTGGCGGGGAGCTGTTTTTT.

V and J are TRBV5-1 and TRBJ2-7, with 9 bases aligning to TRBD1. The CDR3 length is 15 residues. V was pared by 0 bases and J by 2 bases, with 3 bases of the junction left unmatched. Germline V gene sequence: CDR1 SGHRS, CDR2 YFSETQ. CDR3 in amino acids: CASSLGQGEPYEQYF. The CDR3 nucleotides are TGCGCCAGCAGCTTGGGACAGGGGGAACCCTACGAGCAGTACTTC.

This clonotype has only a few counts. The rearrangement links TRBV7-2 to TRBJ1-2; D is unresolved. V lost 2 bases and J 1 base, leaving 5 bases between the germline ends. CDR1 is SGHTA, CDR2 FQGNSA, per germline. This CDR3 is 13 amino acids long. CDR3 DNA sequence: TGTGCCAGCAGCTTACCAAATAACTATGGCTACACCTTC. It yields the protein CASSLPNNYGYTF.

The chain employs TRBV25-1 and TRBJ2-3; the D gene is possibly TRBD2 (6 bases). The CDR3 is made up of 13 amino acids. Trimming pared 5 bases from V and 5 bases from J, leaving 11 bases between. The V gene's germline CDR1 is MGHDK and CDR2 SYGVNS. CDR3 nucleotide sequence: TGTGCCAGCAGTCGGGCGCGGGGAGATACGCAGTATTTT. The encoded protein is CASSRARGDTQYF. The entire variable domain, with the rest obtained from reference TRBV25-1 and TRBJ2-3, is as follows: EADIYQTPRYLVIGTGKKITLECSQTMGHDKMYWYQQDPGMELHLIHYSYGVNSTEKGDLSSESTVSRIRTEHFPLTLESARPSHTSQYLCASSRARGDTQYFGPGTRLTVL.

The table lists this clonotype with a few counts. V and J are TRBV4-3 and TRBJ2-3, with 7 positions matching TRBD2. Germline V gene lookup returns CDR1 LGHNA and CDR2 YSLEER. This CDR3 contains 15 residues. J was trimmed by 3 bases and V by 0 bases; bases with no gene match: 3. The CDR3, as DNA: TGCGCCAGCAGCCAAGAGGGAGGGGCGACAGATACGCAGTATTTT. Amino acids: CASSQEGGATDTQYF.

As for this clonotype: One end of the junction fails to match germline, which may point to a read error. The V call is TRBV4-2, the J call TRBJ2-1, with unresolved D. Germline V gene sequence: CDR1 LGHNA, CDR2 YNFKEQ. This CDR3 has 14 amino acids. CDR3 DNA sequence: TGTGCCAGTACCTATCAAAGCTCCTACAATGGGCAGTTCTTC. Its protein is CASTYQSSYNGQFF.

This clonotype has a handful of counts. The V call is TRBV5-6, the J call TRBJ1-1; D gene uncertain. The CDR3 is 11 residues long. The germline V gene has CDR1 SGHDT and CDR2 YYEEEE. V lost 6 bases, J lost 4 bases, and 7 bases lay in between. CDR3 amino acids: CASTSSTEAFF. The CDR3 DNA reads TGTGCCAGCACATCCTCCACTGAAGCTTTCTTT. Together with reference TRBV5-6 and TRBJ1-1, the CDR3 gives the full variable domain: DAGVTQSPTHLIKTRGQQVTLRCSPKSGHDTVSWYQQALGQGPQFIFQYYEEEERQRGNFPDRFSGHQFPNYSSELNVNALLLGDSALYLCASTSSTEAFFGQGTRLTVV.

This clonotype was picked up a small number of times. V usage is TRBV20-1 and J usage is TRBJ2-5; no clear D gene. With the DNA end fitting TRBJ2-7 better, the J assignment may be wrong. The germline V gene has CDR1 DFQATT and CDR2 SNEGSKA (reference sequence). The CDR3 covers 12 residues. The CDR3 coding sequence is TGCAGTGCCATTCGCGGCCGTTACGAGCAGTACTTC. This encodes CSAIRGRYEQYF.

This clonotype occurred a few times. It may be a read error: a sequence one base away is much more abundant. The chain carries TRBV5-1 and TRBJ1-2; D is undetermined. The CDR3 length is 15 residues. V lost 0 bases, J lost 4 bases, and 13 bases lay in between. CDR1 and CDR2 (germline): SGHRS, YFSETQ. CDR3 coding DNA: TGCGCCAGCAGCTTGGAACTAAGGTCCAGCTATGGCTACACCTTC. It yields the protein CASSLELRSSYGYTF.

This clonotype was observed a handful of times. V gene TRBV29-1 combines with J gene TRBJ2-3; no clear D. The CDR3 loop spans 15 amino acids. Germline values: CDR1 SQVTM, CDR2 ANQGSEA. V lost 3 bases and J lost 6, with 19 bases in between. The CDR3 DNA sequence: TGCAGCGTTGATAATTTCCGCTACGATAGGGATACGCAGTATTTT. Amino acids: CSVDNFRYDRDTQYF.

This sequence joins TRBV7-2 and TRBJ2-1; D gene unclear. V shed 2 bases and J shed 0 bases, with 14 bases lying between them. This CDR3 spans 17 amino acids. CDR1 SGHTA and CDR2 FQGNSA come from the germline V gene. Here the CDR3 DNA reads TGTGCCAGCAGCTTATTCCCCTTCGGAAGCTCCTACAATGAGCAGTTCTTC. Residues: CASSLFPFGSSYNEQFF. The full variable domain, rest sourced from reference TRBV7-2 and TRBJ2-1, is GAGVSQSPSNKVTEKGKDVELRCDPISGHTALYWYRQSLGQGLEFLIYFQGNSAPDKSGLPSDRFSAERTGGSVSTLTIQRTQQEDSAVYLCASSLFPFGSSYNEQFFGPGTRLTVL.

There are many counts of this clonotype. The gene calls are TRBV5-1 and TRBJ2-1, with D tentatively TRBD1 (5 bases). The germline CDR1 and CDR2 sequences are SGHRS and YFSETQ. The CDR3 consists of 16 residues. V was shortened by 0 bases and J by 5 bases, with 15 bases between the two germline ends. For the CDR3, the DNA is TGCGCCAGCAGCTTGGTTTCAGGGCCTATAGACAATGAGCAGTTCTTC. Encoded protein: CASSLVSGPIDNEQFF.

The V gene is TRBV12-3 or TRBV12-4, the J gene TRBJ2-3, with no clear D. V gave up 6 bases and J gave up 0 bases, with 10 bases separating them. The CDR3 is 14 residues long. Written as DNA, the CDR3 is TGTGCCAGCAGCTGGATGGGGAGCACAGATACGCAGTATTTT. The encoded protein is CASSWMGSTDTQYF.

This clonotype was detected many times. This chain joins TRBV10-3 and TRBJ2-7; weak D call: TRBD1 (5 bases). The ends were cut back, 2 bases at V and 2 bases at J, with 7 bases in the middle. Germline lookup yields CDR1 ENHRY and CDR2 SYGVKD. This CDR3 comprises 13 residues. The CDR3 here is CAISEGQAYEQYF. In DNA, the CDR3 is TGTGCCATCAGTGAGGGACAAGCCTACGAGCAGTACTTC.

The CDR3 nucleotides read TGTGCCAGCAGCTTAGCGCGAGGGGGTAACTATGGCTACACCTTC. Its translation is CASSLARGGNYGYTF. This chain connects TRBV7-8 to TRBJ1-2; tentative D call: TRBD1 (6 bases). CDR3 length: 15 amino acids. Germline loops: CDR1 SGHVS, CDR2 FQNEAQ. V was trimmed by 0 bases and J by 1 base, leaving 9 bases between them.

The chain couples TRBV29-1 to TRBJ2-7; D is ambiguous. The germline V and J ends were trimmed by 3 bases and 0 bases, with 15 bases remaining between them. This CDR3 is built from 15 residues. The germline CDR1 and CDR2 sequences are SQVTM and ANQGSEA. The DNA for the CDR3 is TGCAGCGTTGAGGTTTCAGGAGATAGCTCCTACGAGCAGTACTTC. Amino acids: CSVEVSGDSSYEQYF.

The chain's CDR3 is CASSPLADYQETQYF. CDR3 DNA sequence: TGTGCCAGCAGTCCCTTAGCGGATTACCAAGAGACCCAGTACTTC. The chain couples TRBV12-3 or TRBV12-4 to TRBJ2-5; a weak D match, TRBD2 (6 bases). CDR3 length equals 15 residues. V was trimmed by 5 bases and J by 0 bases, leaving 13 bases between them.

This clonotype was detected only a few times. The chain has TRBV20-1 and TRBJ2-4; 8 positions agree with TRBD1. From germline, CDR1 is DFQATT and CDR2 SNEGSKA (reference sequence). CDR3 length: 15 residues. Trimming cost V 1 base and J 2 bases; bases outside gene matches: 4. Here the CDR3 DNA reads TGCAGTGCTAGAGGGACAGGGAAGACCAAAAACATTCAGTACTTC. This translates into CSARGTGKTKNIQYF.

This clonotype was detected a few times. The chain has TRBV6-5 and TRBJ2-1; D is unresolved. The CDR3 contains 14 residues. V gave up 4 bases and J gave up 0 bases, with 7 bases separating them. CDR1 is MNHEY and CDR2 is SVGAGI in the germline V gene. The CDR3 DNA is TGTGCCAGCAGTTCGGGCCACTCCTACAATGAGCAGTTCTTC. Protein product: CASSSGHSYNEQFF.

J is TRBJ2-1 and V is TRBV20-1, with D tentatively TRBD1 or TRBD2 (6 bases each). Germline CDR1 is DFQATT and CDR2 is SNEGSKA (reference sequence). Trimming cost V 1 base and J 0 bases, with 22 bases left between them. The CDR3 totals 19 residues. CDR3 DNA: TGCAGTGCTAGAGTGGCGGGACAAATACTTGAGCGCTCCTACAATGAGCAGTTCTTC. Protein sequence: CSARVAGQILERSYNEQFF.

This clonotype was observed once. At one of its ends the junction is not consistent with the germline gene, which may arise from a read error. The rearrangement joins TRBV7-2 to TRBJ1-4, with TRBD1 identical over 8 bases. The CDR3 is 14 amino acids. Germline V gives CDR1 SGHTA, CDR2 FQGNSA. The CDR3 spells CASSDRAVNEKRFF. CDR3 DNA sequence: TGTGCCAGTTCGGACAGGGCTGTTAATGAAAAACGGTTTTTT. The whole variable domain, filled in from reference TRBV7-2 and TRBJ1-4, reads GAGVSQSPSNKVTEKGKDVELRCDPISGHTALYWYRQSLGQGLEFLIYFQGNSAPDKSGLPSDRFSAERTGGSVSTLTIQRTQQEDSAVYLCASSDRAVNEKRFFGSGTQLSVL.